This T cell receptor beta chain was identified in a study of Graves' ophthalmopathy and Graves' hyperthyroidism. CDR1 is GTSNPN, CDR2 SVGIG, per germline (reference sequence). The CDR3 contains 13 residues. V was trimmed by 0 bases and J by 5 bases, leaving 8 bases between them. RNA transcripts served as template for amplifying TCR beta CDR3 sequences. HTBI primers primed a first-round RT-PCR, and a second-round multiplex PCR followed. TCRdb independently ran MiXCR on the multiplex PCR reads; one entry per CDR3 protein. The sample yields hundreds of thousands of distinct CDR3 sequences, about 24% seen once. This clonotype came up many times. Its antigen remains unidentified. Hyperthyroidism counted as stable given no ophthalmopathy within 18 months of follow-up. Study-wide findings and caveats: Cross-validated, the 13-signature model showed 87.88%/81.08% sensitivity/specificity, and 80%/75% in the test set.

The TCR comes from a woman in her late teens or twenties with stable Graves' hyperthyroidism. Some clones in this sample may be carry-over from other donors' samples. This chain joins TRBV30 and TRBJ1-5; D remains unclear. The sequencing input was peripheral blood. This CDR3 is CAWSVGRDQPQHF. CDR3 in DNA: TGTGCCTGGAGTGTAGGGAGGGATCAGCCCCAGCATTTT. The whole variable domain, filled in from reference TRBV30 and TRBJ1-5, reads SQTIHQWPATLVQPVGSPLSLECTVEGTSNPNLYWYRQAAGRGLQLLFYSVGIGQISSEVPQNLSASRPQDRQFILSSKKLLLSDSGFYLCAWSVGRDQPQHFGDGTRLSIL.